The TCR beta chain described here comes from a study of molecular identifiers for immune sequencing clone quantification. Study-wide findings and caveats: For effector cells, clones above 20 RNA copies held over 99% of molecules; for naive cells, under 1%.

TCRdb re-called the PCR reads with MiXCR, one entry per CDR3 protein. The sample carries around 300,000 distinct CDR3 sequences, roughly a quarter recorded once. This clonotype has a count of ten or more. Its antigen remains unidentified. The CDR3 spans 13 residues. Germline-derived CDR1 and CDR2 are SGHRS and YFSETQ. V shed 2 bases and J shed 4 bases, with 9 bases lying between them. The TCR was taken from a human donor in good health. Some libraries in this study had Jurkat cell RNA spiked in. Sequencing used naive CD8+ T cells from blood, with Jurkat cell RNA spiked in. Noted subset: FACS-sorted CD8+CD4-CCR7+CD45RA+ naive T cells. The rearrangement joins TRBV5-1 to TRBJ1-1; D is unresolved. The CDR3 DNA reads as TGCGCCAGCAGCTTAGAGGGAACCACTGAAGCTTTCTTT. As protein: CASSLEGTTEAFF.